The 12 T cell receptor beta chains below come from one sample, sequenced in a study of cytomegalovirus exposure and HLA in healthy donors. The PCR ran on 60 Vbeta and 13 Jbeta primers. Only in-frame clones appear in the TCRdb table, and some are missing; sequencing was by immunoSEQ multiplex PCR. In the table there are fewer than 110,000 clones, roughly 76% of which are singletons. The sample was PBMCs. All receptors come from a man aged 18 to 30 in good health and CMV-seronegative.

The genes are TRBV5-4 and TRBJ2-2; 9 positions agree with TRBD2. After removal of 4 bases from V and 4 bases from J, the junction contained 14 bases not matched to a gene. CDR1 SGHNT and CDR2 YYREEE come from the germline V gene (reference sequence). The CDR3 runs 18 residues. CDR3 coding DNA: TGTGCCAGCAGCCTGATGCCAGCCGGGACTAGCTTCACCGGGGAGCTGTTTTTT. Residues: CASSLMPAGTSFTGELFF.

The CDR3 coding sequence is TGCGCCGCACGGGCGGGGGACATCTACGAGCAGTACTTC. It specifies CAARAGDIYEQYF. The V and J genes are TRBV23-1 and TRBJ2-7, with a possible D match to TRBD2 (7 bases). TRBV23-1 is designated an ORF whose function remains uncertain. The length of the CDR3 is 13 residues. V was shortened by 11 bases and J by 3 bases, with 17 bases between the two germline ends.

The genes are TRBV7-8 and TRBJ1-6, with 10 bases aligning to TRBD1. Trimming at V came to 5 bases and at J to 9 bases, leaving 16 bases not matched to a gene. The CDR3 has 18 residues. Germline V gives CDR1 SGHVS, CDR2 FQNEAQ. The CDR3 bases are TGTGCCAGCAGCCCCACCCTGGGACAGGGGTTTCTTCGTTCACCCCTCCACTTT. It codes for CASSPTLGQGFLRSPLHF.

The table lists this clone with a count of one. At one end the junction does not follow the germline gene, possibly because of a read error. The genes are TRBV6-1 and TRBJ2-3; TRBD1 matches at 7 bases. Germline values: CDR1 MNHNS, CDR2 SASEGT. The CDR3 covers 15 residues. The CDR3 region has the DNA TGTGTCAGCAGTGAACAGGGGCCTAGCACAGATACGCAGTATTTT. Amino acid sequence: CVSSEQGPSTDTQYF.

V is TRBV18 and J is TRBJ2-7, with TRBD1 identical over 9 bases. Losses at the gene ends were 6 bases for V and 3 bases for J; bases not matched to a gene: 6. Per the germline V gene, CDR1 is KGHSH and CDR2 is LQKENI. The CDR3 contains 14 residues. DNA of the CDR3: TGTGCCAGCTCTCCGGACAGGGGAAACTACGAGCAGTACTTC. Translating gives CASSPDRGNYEQYF.

V is TRBV6-1 and J is TRBJ1-5, with D possibly matching TRBD1 (5 bases). CDR3 length: 15 amino acids. CDR1 and CDR2 from the germline V gene are MNHNS and SASEGT. The ends were cut back, 3 bases at V and 5 bases at J, with 14 bases in the middle. The CDR3, as DNA: TGTGCCAGCAGTGAGGCAGGGCGAGTTTATCAGCCCCAGCATTTT. Encoded protein: CASSEAGRVYQPQHF.

The chain carries TRBV27 and TRBJ2-7; the match to TRBD1 covers 10 bases. Per germline, CDR1 MNHEY and CDR2 SMNVEV (reference sequence). This CDR3 comprises 13 residues. With 5 bases clipped from V and 4 bases from J, the junction kept 2 bases outside the gene matches. CDR3 in amino acids: CASSVDRGYEQYF. Written as DNA, the CDR3 is TGTGCCAGCAGTGTGGACAGGGGGTACGAGCAGTACTTC.

Note on this clone: At one end, the junction sequence differs from germline, possibly due to a read error. The chain uses TRBV6-5 and TRBJ1-2; 8 nucleotides line up with TRBD1. Germline V gene lookup returns CDR1 MNHEY and CDR2 SVGAGI. CDR3 length equals 15 residues. The CDR3 sequence is CASSYSGQENYGYPF. CDR3 nucleotides: TGTGCCAGCAGTTACTCGGGACAGGAGAACTATGGCTACCCCTTC.

The CDR3 coding sequence is TGTGCCAGCAGTTTATTGGGGGGAACCTACTTC. Amino acid sequence: CASSLLGGTYF. The V call is TRBV28, the J call TRBJ2-7; perhaps TRBD2 as D (6 bases). Germline V CDR1 and CDR2: MDHEN, SYDVKM. Trimming removed 1 base from V and 13 bases from J, with 11 bases in between. CDR3 length: 11 residues.

This chain connects TRBV7-2 to TRBJ1-2; 8 bases match TRBD1. The germline V gene has CDR1 SGHTA and CDR2 FQGNSA. This CDR3 spans 16 amino acids. V gave up 5 bases and J gave up 4 bases; unmatched junction bases: 12. CDR3 in DNA: TGTGCCAGCAGCAGGACAGGGAGTGTGGGCGTCTATGGCTACACCTTC. This codes for CASSRTGSVGVYGYTF. The full variable domain, in which reference TRBV7-2 and TRBJ1-2 provide the parts outside the CDR3, is GAGVSQSPSNKVTEKGKDVELRCDPISGHTALYWYRQSLGQGLEFLIYFQGNSAPDKSGLPSDRFSAERTGGSVSTLTIQRTQQEDSAVYLCASSRTGSVGVYGYTFGSGTRLTVV.

This sequence joins TRBV5-6 and TRBJ1-1; D is perhaps TRBD1 (5 bases). The CDR3 consists of 16 residues. The germline gives CDR1 SGHDT, CDR2 YYEEEE. The ends were cut back, 3 bases at V and 1 base at J, with 16 bases in the middle. CDR3: CASSSRGGRSNTEAFF. Written as DNA, the CDR3 is TGTGCCAGCAGCTCTCGGGGGGGGAGGTCGAACACTGAAGCTTTCTTT.

As to this clone: Other DNA variants within this sample encode the same CDR3. This sequence joins TRBV6-6 and TRBJ1-1; D may be TRBD1 (5 bases). In germline, CDR1 is MNHNY, CDR2 SVGAGI (reference sequence). The CDR3 spans 12 residues. With 0 bases removed from V and 8 bases from J, the gap between germline ends came to 7 bases. The CDR3 loop is CASSYSGGEAFF. Here the CDR3 DNA reads TGTGCCAGCAGTTACTCCGGGGGGGAAGCTTTCTTT.